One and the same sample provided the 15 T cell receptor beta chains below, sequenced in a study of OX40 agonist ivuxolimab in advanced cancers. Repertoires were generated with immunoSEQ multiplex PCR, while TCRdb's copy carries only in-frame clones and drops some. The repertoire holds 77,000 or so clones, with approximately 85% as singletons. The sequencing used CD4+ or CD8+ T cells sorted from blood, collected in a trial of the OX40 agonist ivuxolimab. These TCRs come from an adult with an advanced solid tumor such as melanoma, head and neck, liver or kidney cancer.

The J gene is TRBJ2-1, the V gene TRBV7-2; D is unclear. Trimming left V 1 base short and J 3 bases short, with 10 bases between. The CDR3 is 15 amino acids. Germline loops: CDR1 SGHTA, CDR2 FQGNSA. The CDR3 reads CASSLEAAYYNEQFF. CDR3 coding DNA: TGTGCCAGCAGCTTAGAGGCGGCTTACTACAATGAGCAGTTCTTC.

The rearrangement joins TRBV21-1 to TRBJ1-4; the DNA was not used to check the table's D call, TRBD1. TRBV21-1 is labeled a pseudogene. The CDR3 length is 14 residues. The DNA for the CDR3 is TGTGCCAGCAGCAAAGCCAGGGGTGGTGAAAAACTGTTTTTT. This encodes CASSKARGGEKLFF.

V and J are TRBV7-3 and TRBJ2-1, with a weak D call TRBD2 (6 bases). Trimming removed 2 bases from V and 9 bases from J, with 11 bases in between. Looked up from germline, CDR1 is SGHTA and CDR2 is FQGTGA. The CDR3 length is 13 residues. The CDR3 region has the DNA TGTGCCAGCAGCTTAGCGGGAAAGGCTGAGCAGTTCTTC. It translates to CASSLAGKAEQFF.

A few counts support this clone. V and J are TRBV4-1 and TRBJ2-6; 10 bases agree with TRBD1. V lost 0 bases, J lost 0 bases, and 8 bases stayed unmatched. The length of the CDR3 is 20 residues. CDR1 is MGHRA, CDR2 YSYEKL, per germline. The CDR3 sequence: CASSQDPTTGGSSGANVLTF. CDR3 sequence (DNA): TGCGCCAGCAGCCAAGATCCCACGACAGGGGGCTCCTCTGGGGCCAACGTCCTGACTTTC.

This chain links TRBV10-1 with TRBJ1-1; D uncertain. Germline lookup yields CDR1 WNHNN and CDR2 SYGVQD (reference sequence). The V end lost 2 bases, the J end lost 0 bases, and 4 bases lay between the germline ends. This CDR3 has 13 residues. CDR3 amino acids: CASSEQLNTEAFF. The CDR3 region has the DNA TGCGCCAGCAGTGAGCAGCTGAACACTGAAGCTTTCTTT.

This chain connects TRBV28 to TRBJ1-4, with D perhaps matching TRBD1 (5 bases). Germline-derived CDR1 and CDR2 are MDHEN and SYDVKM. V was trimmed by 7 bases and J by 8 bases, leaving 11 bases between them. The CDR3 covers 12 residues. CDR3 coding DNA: TGTGCCAGCACCCTGTGGGGGGAAAAACTGTTTTTT. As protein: CASTLWGEKLFF.

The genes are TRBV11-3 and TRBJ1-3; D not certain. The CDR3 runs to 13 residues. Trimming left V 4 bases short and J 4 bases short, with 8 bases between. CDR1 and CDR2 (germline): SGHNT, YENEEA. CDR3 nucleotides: TGTGCCAGCAGCTGGGTGATGGGAAACACCATATATTTT. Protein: CASSWVMGNTIYF.

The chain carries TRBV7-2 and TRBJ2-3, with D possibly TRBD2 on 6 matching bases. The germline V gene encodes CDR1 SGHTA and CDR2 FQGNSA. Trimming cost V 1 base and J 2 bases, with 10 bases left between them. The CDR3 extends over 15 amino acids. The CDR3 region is CASSLVTGDTDTQYF. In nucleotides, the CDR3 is TGTGCCAGCAGCTTAGTTACGGGGGACACAGATACGCAGTATTTT. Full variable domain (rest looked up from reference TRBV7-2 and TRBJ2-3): GAGVSQSPSNKVTEKGKDVELRCDPISGHTALYWYRQSLGQGLEFLIYFQGNSAPDKSGLPSDRFSAERTGGSVSTLTIQRTQQEDSAVYLCASSLVTGDTDTQYFGPGTRLTVL.

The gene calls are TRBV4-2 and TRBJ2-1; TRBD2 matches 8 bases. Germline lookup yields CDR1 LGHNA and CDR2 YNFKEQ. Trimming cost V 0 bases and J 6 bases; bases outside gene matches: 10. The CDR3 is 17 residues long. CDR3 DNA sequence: TGTGCCAGCAGCCAAGAAAGCGGGGGCACGGCGGTCAATGAGCAGTTCTTC. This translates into CASSQESGGTAVNEQFF.

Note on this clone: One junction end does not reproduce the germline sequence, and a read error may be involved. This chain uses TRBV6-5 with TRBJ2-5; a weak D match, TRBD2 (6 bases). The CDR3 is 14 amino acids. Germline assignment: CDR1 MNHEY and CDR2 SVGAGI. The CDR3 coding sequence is TGTGCCAGCACCATCGGGAGTCCCCAAGGGACCCAGTACTTC. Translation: CASTIGSPQGTQYF.

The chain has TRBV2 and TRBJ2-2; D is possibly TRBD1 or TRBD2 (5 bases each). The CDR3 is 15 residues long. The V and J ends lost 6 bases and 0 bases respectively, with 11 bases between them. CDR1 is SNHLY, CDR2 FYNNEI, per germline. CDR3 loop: CASRPGTANTGELFF. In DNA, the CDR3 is TGTGCCAGCAGACCCGGGACGGCGAACACCGGGGAGCTGTTTTTT.

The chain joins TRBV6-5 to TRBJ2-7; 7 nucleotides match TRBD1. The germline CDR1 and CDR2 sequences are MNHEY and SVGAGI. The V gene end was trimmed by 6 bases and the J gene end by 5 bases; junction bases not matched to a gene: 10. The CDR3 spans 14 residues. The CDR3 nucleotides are TGTGCCAGCAGCAACAGGGGCAGTTCCCACGAGCAGTACTTC. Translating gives CASSNRGSSHEQYF.

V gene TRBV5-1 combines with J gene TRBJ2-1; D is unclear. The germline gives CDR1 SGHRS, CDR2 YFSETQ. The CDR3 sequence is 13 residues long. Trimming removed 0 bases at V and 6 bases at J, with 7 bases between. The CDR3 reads CASSLGISNEQFF. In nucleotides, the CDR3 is TGCGCCAGCAGCTTGGGGATCAGCAATGAGCAGTTCTTC.

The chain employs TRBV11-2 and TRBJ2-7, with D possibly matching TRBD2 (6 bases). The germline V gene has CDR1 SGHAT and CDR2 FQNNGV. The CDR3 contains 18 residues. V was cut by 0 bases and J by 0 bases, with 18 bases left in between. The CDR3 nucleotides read TGTGCCAGCAGCTTAGATCTTATAGGGGACTGGGACTCCTACGAGCAGTACTTC. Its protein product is CASSLDLIGDWDSYEQYF.

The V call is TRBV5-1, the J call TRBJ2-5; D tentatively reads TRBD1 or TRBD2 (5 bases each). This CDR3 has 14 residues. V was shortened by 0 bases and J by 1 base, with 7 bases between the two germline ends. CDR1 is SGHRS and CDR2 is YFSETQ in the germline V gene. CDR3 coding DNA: TGCGCCAGCAGCTTGGTTGGGGGCCAAGAGACCCAGTACTTC. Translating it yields CASSLVGGQETQYF.